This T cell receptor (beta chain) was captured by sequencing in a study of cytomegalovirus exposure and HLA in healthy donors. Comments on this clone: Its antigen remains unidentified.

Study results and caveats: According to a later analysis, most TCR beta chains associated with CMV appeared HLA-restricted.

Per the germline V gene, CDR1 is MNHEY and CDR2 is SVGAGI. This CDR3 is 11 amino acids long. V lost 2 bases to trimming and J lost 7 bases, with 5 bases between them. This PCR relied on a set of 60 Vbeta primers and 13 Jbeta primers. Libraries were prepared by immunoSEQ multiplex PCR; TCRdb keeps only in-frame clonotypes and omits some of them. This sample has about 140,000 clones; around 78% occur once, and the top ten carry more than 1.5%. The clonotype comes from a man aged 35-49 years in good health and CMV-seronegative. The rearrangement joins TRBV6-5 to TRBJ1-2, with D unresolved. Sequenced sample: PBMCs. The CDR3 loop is CASSYAGGYTF. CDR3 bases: TGTGCCAGCAGTTACGCCGGTGGCTACACCTTC.